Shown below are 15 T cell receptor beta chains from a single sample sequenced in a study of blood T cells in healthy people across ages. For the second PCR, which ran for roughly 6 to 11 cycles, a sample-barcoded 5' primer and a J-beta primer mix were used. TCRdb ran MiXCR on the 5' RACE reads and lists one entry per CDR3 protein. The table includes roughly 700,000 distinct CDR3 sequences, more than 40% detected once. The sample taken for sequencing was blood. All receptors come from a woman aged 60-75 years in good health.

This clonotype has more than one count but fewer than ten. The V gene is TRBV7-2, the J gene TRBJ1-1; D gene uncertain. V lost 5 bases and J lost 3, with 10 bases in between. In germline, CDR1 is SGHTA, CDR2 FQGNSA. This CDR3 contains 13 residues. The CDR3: CASSEDRDTEAFF. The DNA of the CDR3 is TGTGCCAGCAGCGAGGACCGAGACACTGAAGCTTTCTTT.

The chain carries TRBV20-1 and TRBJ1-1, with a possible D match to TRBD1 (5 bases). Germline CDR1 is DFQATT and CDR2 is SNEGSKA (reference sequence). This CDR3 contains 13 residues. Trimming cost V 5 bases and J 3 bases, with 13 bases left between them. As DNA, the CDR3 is TGCAGTGCTCCCGGGGGGGTTGACACTGAAGCTTTCTTT. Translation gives CSAPGGVDTEAFF.

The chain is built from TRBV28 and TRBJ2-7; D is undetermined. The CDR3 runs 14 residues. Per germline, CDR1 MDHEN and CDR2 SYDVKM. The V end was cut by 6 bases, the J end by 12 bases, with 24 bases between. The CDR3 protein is CASSYGRFRETRYF. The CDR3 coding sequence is TGTGCCAGCAGCTACGGACGGTTCCGAGAGACCCGGTACTTC.

CDR3 in amino acids: CAWSVGQYNQPQHF. In nucleotides, the CDR3 is TGTGCCTGGAGTGTTGGGCAGTACAATCAGCCCCAGCATTTT. V gene TRBV30 combines with J gene TRBJ1-5; D remains unclear. Between the trimmed V and J ends, which lost 0 bases and 3 bases, there was a span of 9 bases. There are 14 residues in the CDR3. Per the germline V gene, CDR1 is GTSNPN and CDR2 is SVGIG (reference sequence).

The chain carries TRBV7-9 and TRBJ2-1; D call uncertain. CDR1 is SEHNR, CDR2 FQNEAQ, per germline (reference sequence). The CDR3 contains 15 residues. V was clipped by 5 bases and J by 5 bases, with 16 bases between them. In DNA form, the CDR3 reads TGTGCCAGCAGCGCAACTTCCCTGGATCACAATGAGCAGTTCTTC. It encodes CASSATSLDHNEQFF.

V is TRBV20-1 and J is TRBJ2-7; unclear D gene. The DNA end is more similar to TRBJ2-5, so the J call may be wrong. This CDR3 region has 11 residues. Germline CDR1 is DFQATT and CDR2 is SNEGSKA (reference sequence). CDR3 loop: CSAHAVGTQYF. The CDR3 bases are TGCAGTGCTCACGCGGTTGGGACCCAGTACTTC.

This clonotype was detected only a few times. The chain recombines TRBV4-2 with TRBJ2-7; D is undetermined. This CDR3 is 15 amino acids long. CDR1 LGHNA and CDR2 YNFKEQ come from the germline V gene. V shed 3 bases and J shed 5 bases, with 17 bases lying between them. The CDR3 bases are TGTGCCAGCAGCCAGCCCCGGACGGGTACGAACGAGCAGTACTTC. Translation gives CASSQPRTGTNEQYF.

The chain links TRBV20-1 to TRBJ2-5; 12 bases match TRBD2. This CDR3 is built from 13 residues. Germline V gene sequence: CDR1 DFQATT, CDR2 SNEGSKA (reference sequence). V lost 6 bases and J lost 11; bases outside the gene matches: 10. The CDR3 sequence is CSAPGLAGSGQYF. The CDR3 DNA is TGCAGTGCGCCGGGACTAGCGGGCTCGGGGCAGTACTTC.

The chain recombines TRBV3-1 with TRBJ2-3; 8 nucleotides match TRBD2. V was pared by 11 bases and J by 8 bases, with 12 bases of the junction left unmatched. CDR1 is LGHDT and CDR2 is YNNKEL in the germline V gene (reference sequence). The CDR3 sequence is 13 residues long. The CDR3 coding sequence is TGTGCCTCCTCCGGGACTAGTTCCGGTACGCAGTATTTT. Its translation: CASSGTSSGTQYF.

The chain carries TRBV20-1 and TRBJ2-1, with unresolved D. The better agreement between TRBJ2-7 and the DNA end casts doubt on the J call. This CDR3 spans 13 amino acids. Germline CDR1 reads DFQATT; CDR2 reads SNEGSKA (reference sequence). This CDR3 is CSARRLPNYEQYF. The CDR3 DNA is TGCAGTGCTAGAAGGCTACCTAACTACGAGCAGTACTTC.

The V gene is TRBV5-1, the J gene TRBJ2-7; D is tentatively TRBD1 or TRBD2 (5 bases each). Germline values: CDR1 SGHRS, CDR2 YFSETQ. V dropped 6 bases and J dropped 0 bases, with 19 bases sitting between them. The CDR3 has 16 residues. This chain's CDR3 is CASTYTPGQSSYEQYF. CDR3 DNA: TGCGCCAGCACCTATACACCGGGGCAGAGCTCCTACGAGCAGTACTTC.

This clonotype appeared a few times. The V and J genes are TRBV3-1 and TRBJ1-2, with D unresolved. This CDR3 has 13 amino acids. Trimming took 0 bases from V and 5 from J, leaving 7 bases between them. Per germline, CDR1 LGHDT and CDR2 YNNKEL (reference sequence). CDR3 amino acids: CASSQDPLYGYTF. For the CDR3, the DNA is TGTGCCAGCAGCCAAGATCCACTGTATGGCTACACCTTC.

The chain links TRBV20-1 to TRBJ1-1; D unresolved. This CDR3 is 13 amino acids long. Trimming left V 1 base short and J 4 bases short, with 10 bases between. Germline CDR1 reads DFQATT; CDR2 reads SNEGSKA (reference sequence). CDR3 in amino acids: CSARGGLTTEAFF. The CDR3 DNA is TGCAGTGCTAGAGGAGGACTTACCACTGAAGCTTTCTTT.

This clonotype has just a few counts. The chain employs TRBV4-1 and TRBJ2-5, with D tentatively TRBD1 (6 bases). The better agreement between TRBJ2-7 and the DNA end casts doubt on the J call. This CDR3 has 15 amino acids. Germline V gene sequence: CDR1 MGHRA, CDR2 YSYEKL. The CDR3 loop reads CASSQDEQGNHEQYF. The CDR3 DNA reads TGCGCCAGCAGCCAAGATGAACAGGGTAACCACGAGCAGTACTTC.

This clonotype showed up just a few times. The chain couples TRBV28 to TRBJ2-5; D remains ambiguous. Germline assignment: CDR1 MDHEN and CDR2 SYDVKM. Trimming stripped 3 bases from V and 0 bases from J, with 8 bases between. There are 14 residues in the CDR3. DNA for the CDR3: TGTGCCAGCAGTTTGGCGGCAGACCAAGAGACCCAGTACTTC. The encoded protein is CASSLAADQETQYF. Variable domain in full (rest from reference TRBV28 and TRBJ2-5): DVKVTQSSRYLVKRTGEKVFLECVQDMDHENMFWYRQDPGLGLRLIYFSYDVKMKEKGDIPEGYSVSREKKERFSLILESASTNQTSMYLCASSLAADQETQYFGPGTRLLVL.